Listed below are T cell receptor beta chains from one sample, sequenced in a study of T cell responses to AZD1222 COVID-19 vaccine. The data were produced by immunoSEQ multiplex PCR, yet TCRdb's version contains in-frame clones alone and is incomplete. This table has roughly 92,000 clones, around 91% appearing once. Here the sequenced sample was peripheral blood, taken on day 0 of AZD1222 vaccination. The receptor source for this set is an adult in good health. Each CDR3 is given with its conserved first and last residue. A D gene is named only where the DNA matches it firmly. Size is omitted from some rows. Given values are once, few, many or a class for expanded clones.

v_gene	j_gene	d_gene	abundance	CDR3nt	CDR3aa
TRBV7-9	TRBJ2-7	.	few	TGTGCCAGCAGCTCTGAGTGGGGGGTCGAGCAGTACTTC	CASSSEWGVEQYF
TRBV20-1	TRBJ1-3	TRBD1	.	TGCAGTGCTAGTTGGCAGGGGGCTGGAAACACCATATATTTT	CSASWQGAGNTIYF
TRBV15	TRBJ2-7	TRBD1	few	TGTGCCACCAGCAGAGATGCCGGGGACAGGGGCTACGAGCAGTACTTC	CATSRDAGDRGYEQYF
TRBV4-1	TRBJ2-2	TRBD1	.	TGCGCCAGCAGCCAAGAGGGACAGGGCCACGGGGAGCTGTTTTTT	CASSQEGQGHGELFF
TRBV5-4	TRBJ2-7	TRBD1	.	TGTGCCAGCAGCCCGGGCGCCGGGACAGGGTCACAGCAGTACTTC	CASSPGAGTGSQQYF
TRBV6-5	TRBJ1-1	.	.	TGTGCCAGCTCCAACCCCGGGGGAAAAGCTGAAGCTTTCTTT	CASSNPGGKAEAFF
TRBV10-3	TRBJ1-1	.	.	TGTGCCATCAGTTCTAGTGGGAACACTGAAGCTTTCTTT	CAISSSGNTEAFF
TRBV7-6	TRBJ1-2	.	.	TGTGCCAGCAGCTTAGAGACCGGGACGGCGAACTATGGCTACACCTTC	CASSLETGTANYGYTF
TRBV7-9	TRBJ2-7	.	.	TGTGCCAGCAGCTTGGGCACTATCTACGAGCAGTACTTC	CASSLGTIYEQYF
TRBV7-8	TRBJ2-2	.	once	TGTGCCAGCAGCTTAGTGGCAGCTACCACCGGGGAGCTGTTTTTT	CASSLVAATTGELFF
TRBV12-5	TRBJ2-1	TRBD1	.	TGTGCTAGTGGTTTGGGGCGGACAGGGTGGAATGAGCAGTTCTTC	CASGLGRTGWNEQFF
TRBV5-1	TRBJ2-5	.	.	TGCGCCAGCAGGTCCGAGGCGGAGACCCAGTACTTC	CASRSEAETQYF
TRBV9	TRBJ2-3	TRBD2	.	TGTGCCAGCAGCGGAGGGGCTGCGGGGGGGCCACAAGATACGCAGTATTTT	CASSGGAAGGPQDTQYF
TRBV3-1/TRBV3-2	TRBJ2-7	.	.	TGTGCCAGCAGGAAGAACGACATCGCCCCTCTATACGAGCAGTACTTC	CASRKNDIAPLYEQYF
TRBV27	TRBJ1-2	TRBD1	many	TGTGCCAGCAGTCGGGGGACAGGCTTAGGGACGGGATATGGCTACACCTTC	CASSRGTGLGTGYGYTF
TRBV19	TRBJ1-1	.	.	TGTGCCAGTAGTGCAGGGATTTTCACTGAAGCTTTCTTT	CASSAGIFTEAFF
TRBV7-3	TRBJ2-7	.	.	TGTGCCAGCAGCTTAGTAGAGCGGATCTCCACAGGCGAGCAGTACTTC	CASSLVERISTGEQYF
TRBV7-3	TRBJ2-3	.	once	TGTGCCAGCAGCTCCCCGGGGGACAGCACAGATACGCAGTATTTT	CASSSPGDSTDTQYF
TRBV12-3/TRBV12-4	TRBJ2-1	.	.	TGTGCCAGCAGTAACAGGGCTGCCGCCGACCCGTTCTTC	CASSNRAAADPFF
TRBV9	TRBJ2-2	.	few	TGTGCCAGCAGCGTGTCCGGGATAGGGACCGGGGAGCTGTTTTTT	CASSVSGIGTGELFF
TRBV7-8	TRBJ1-2	TRBD1	.	TGTGCCAGCAGCTCAGGGGGCGATAACTATGGCTACACCTTC	CASSSGGDNYGYTF
TRBV23-1	TRBJ2-6	.	.	TGCGCCAGCAGTTTTTACAGGGAGGAGAGGTGTGGGGCCAACGTCCTGACTTTC	CASSFYREERCGANVLTF
TRBV21-1	TRBJ1-2	.	.	TGTGCCAGCAGCAGCGGGACAGGGCTACTCGGGACCTTC	CASSSGTGLLGTF
TRBV6-5	TRBJ1-1	.	once	TGTGCCAGCAGTTACTCATGGGGTGCCACTGAAGCTTTCTTT	CASSYSWGATEAFF
TRBV7-9	TRBJ1-2	TRBD1	.	TGTGCCAGCAGCCTACAGGGGGTTGGGTATGGCTACACCTTC	CASSLQGVGYGYTF
TRBV5-4	TRBJ2-3	TRBD1	.	TGTGCCAGCGGCGGAACAGGGGACCCCCCAGATACGCAGTATTTT	CASGGTGDPPDTQYF
TRBV6-2/TRBV6-3	TRBJ1-2	.	.	TGTGCCAGCAGTTCCGGAGGGGACTATGGCTACACCTTC	CASSSGGDYGYTF
TRBV6-2/TRBV6-3	TRBJ2-1	.	few	TGTGCCAGCAGTTGGGACACATCCTACAATGAGCAGTTCTTC	CASSWDTSYNEQFF
TRBV30	TRBJ2-2	.	.	TGTGCCTGGAGTGTTTCCCGGCTGCTCGGGGAGCTGTTTTTT	CAWSVSRLLGELFF
TRBV6-4	TRBJ2-3	TRBD2	once	TGTGCCAGCAGTGACTCGGCTAGCGGGGGAGATACGCAGTATTTT	CASSDSASGGDTQYF
TRBV6-5	TRBJ1-5	.	.	TGTGCCAGCAGTTTCCCGGGACATCCTAGCAATCAGCCCCAGCATTTT	CASSFPGHPSNQPQHF
TRBV5-1	TRBJ1-4	.	.	TGCGCCAGCAGCTTGTTGCCGTCGACTAATGAAAAACTGTTTTTT	CASSLLPSTNEKLFF
TRBV7-3	TRBJ1-1	.	.	TGTGCCAGCAGCTTAGGCGGGGGCGAGGCTGAAGCTTTCTTT	CASSLGGGEAEAFF
TRBV5-4	TRBJ1-6	TRBD1	.	TGTGCCAGCAGCTTAGGACAGGGCAATTCACCCCTCCACTTT	CASSLGQGNSPLHF
TRBV3-1/TRBV3-2	TRBJ2-7	.	.	TGTGCCAGCACTCGGGGAAGCTCCTACGAGCAGTACTTC	CASTRGSSYEQYF
TRBV7-6	TRBJ1-1	TRBD1	.	TGTGCCAGCAGCCCAGGGTCTAGGGGGCTCACTGAAGCTTTCTTT	CASSPGSRGLTEAFF
TRBV7-8	TRBJ1-1	.	.	TGTGCCAGCAGCTTAGCTGTGGCCTTATATGGGGCTTTCTTT	CASSLAVALYGAFF
TRBV19	TRBJ2-5	.	.	TGTGCCAGTAGTAGCACAGGGCTGAAAGAGACCCAGTACTTC	CASSSTGLKETQYF
TRBV3-1/TRBV3-2	TRBJ2-7	.	.	TGTGCCAGCAGCCAGGCCTGGACTACCCCCTACGAGCAGTACTTC	CASSQAWTTPYEQYF
TRBV2	TRBJ2-7	TRBD1	.	TGTGCCAGCAGTGCGGAACAGGGGGCCTCCTACGAGCAGTACTTC	CASSAEQGASYEQYF
TRBV2	TRBJ1-5	.	.	TGTGCCAGCAGGGGCAACAGCGAGCCCCAGCATTTT	CASRGNSEPQHF
TRBV10-3	TRBJ1-2	.	.	TGTGCCATCAGCCCCGGGGCGGCTAACTATGGCTACACCTTC	CAISPGAANYGYTF